Below are 7 T cell receptor beta chains sequenced from a single sample in a study of monozygotic twins with inflammatory bowel disease. TCRdb processed the 5' RACE reads again and assigns one entry to each CDR3 protein, with no DNA. This sample's table reports 300,000 to 350,000 distinct CDR3 sequences. Sequencing was performed on blood. All receptors derive from a human donor with ulcerative colitis or Crohn's disease, or a healthy co-twin of an affected twin (not recorded which).

V gene TRBV6-4 combines with J gene TRBJ2-1; TCRdb names TRBD2, which stays unverified in the absence of DNA. CDR1 and CDR2 from the germline V gene are MRHNA and SNTAGT. The CDR3 is made up of 14 amino acids. The CDR3 loop reads CASSVMEATNEQFF.

The chain has TRBV12-5 and TRBJ2-2. This CDR3 is built from 12 residues. The germline V gene encodes CDR1 LGHNT and CDR2 FRNRAP. This CDR3 reads CASGLEAGELFF. The whole variable domain, filled in from reference TRBV12-5 and TRBJ2-2, reads DARVTQTPRHKVTEMGQEVTMRCQPILGHNTVFWYRQTMMQGLELLAYFRNRAPLDDSGMPKDRFSAEMPDATLATLKIQPSEPRDSAVYFCASGLEAGELFFGEGSRLTVL.

The chain carries TRBV3-1 and TRBJ1-1. The CDR3 consists of 15 residues. The V gene's germline CDR1 is LGHDT and CDR2 YNNKEL (reference sequence). CDR3 amino acids: CASSQDRVGFEEAFF.

The chain uses TRBV11-1 and TRBJ2-2; there is no DNA to check the TCRdb D call of TRBD2. The CDR3 totals 18 residues. Germline V CDR1 and CDR2: SGHAT, FQDESV (reference sequence). This CDR3 reads CASSRAASGPANTGELFF.

V usage is TRBV7-9 and J usage is TRBJ2-3; TCRdb names TRBD2, which stays unverified in the absence of DNA. The CDR3 has 15 amino acids. CDR1 SEHNR and CDR2 FQNEAQ come from the germline V gene (reference sequence). CDR3 protein: CASSLNGQSRDTQYF.

V and J are TRBV5-1 and TRBJ2-3; the D gene TCRdb calls, TRBD1, cannot be checked with no DNA. The CDR3 is made up of 18 amino acids. Germline CDR1 reads SGHRS; CDR2 reads YFSETQ. The CDR3 region is CASSPEPLDYRIGGTQYF.

This rearrangement joins TRBV5-1 to TRBJ2-2; checking the TCRdb D call of TRBD2 is not possible without DNA. This CDR3 region has 16 residues. The germline CDR1 and CDR2 sequences are SGHRS and YFSETQ. This CDR3 is CASSLEISEHTGELFF. Based on the CDR3 plus reference TRBV5-1 and TRBJ2-2, the full variable domain is KAGVTQTPRYLIKTRGQQVTLSCSPISGHRSVSWYQQTPGQGLQFLFEYFSETQRNKGNFPGRFSGRQFSNSRSEMNVSTLELGDSALYLCASSLEISEHTGELFFGEGSRLTVL.